This record looks at one T cell receptor (beta chain) sequence and its context. In this sample, this clonotype turned up a few times. This receptor's antigen is unknown. Base qualities are not provided; no much larger clone lies one nucleotide away. These data come from a study of T cell repertoires in cytomegalovirus infection (dated by TCRdb to the late 2010s). Broadly, across the study: The peptide stimulations were aimed at well-studied HLA-B-restricted epitopes as well as recently identified HLA-C-restricted CMV epitopes, whose presentation resists viral immunomodulation. Donor HLA type was relevant to the analysis, as public TCR beta signatures indicated carriage of CMV infection together with the matching HLA type. Overall study outcomes, separate from this receptor: In both this cohort and an independent roughly 350-donor cohort, the cumulative frequency of public TCR beta family members distinguished carriers of CMV infection plus the relevant HLA type. The ex vivo response was dominated by HLA-C-restricted CMV-specific TCR beta clonotypes, which also provided the single most frequent clonotype in two of eight donors.

From the germline V gene, CDR1 is SGHRS and CDR2 is YFSETQ. V sheds 3 bases and J sheds 3 bases, leaving 10 bases between their ends. From its cysteine to its phenylalanine, the CDR3 spans 14 amino acids. Only CDR3 DNA remains: 42 bases, in frame from the first base. Sequenced on an Illumina HiSeq 1500. TCRdb reworked the public reads: Q25 trimming with fastp, MiXCR clone assembly, productive beta chains retained. Rows are combined by CDR3 protein, so each entry shows the most common genes and DNA. The sample includes some 500,000 distinct CDR3 sequences, with about 33% observed a single time. Roughly 17% of the sample lies in the top ten. The sample's treatment or condition, from its label and the paper: in vitro stimulation with specific CMV peptide epitopes to enrich CMV-specific T cells.

The TCR sequence derives from a human donor in good health (CMV status not recorded). Some clones in this sample may be carry-over from other donors' samples. This material consisted of cultured PBMCs, taken from culture after CMV antigen stimulation. The receptor chain draws on TRBV5-1 and TRBJ2-1, with TRBD1 as a weak D call on 6 bases. The encoded CDR3 is CASSSGELYNEQFF. Here is the DNA: TGCGCCAGCAGCTCAGGGGAACTCTACAATGAGCAGTTCTTC.